This entry features one T cell receptor beta chain sequence. Its target is not known. This entry belongs to a study of CD4+ T cells in melanoma. CDR1 and CDR2 from the germline V gene are SGHTA and FQGNSA. This CDR3 is 15 amino acids long. Trimming pared 6 bases from V and 0 bases from J, leaving 9 bases between. General observations from the study: Diverse differentiation states were reported for melanoma neoantigen-specific CD4+ T cells. A reported correlation linked neoantigen-specific CD4+ T cells to CD8+, macrophage and B cell function.

Profiled with immunoSEQ multiplex PCR; TCRdb holds only in-frame clones, not every one. The sample includes about 16,000 clones, approximately 76% of them seen just once. Input material: cells from a culture (not recorded whether cultured in vitro). V is TRBV7-2 and J is TRBJ2-6; D remains unclear. The sequence came from a human donor with melanoma. This chain's CDR3 is CASSFRPSGANVLTF. The CDR3 DNA follows: TGTGCCAGCAGTTTTAGGCCCTCTGGGGCCAACGTCCTGACTTTC.